The 21 T cell receptor beta chains in this list originate from one sample, sequenced in a study of T-cell memory formation after mild COVID-19. MiXCR, applied by TCRdb to the 5' RACE reads, yields one record per CDR3 protein. The sample has fewer than 450,000 distinct CDR3 sequences, roughly 24% seen once. The sample consisted of PBMCs or a T cell subset sorted from them (not recorded which). Receptor source: an adult woman who had mild COVID-19 (a few samples of this study predate the infection). Cell type and time point are not known.

The sample holds a few counts of this clonotype. J is TRBJ2-3 and V is TRBV29-1, with D perhaps TRBD2 (5 bases). The length of the CDR3 is 12 residues. The V gene lost 5 bases and the J gene lost 1 base, with 7 bases spanning the gap. Per germline, CDR1 SQVTM and CDR2 ANQGSEA. This CDR3 reads CSVSGRTDTQYF. The CDR3 region has the DNA TGCAGCGTTAGCGGACGCACAGATACGCAGTATTTT.

In this sample, this clonotype turned up a few times. The CDR3 nucleotides read TGCAGTGCTCGCGCGGGGACTAGCTCCTACAATGAGCAGTTCTTC. Encoded protein: CSARAGTSSYNEQFF. The genes are TRBV20-1 and TRBJ2-1; the match to TRBD2 covers 8 bases. Germline V CDR1 and CDR2: DFQATT, SNEGSKA (reference sequence). With 5 bases clipped from V and 0 bases from J, the junction kept 6 bases outside the gene matches. The CDR3 extends over 15 amino acids.

The table lists this clonotype with many counts. The chain couples TRBV18 to TRBJ2-2; D is undetermined. Trimming pared 3 bases from V and 0 bases from J, leaving 5 bases between. This CDR3 is built from 14 residues. Per the germline V gene, CDR1 is KGHSH and CDR2 is LQKENI. CDR3 residues: CASSPVANTGELFF. The CDR3 DNA reads TGTGCCAGCTCACCTGTAGCGAACACCGGGGAGCTGTTTTTT.

V and J are TRBV7-2 and TRBJ2-1; 11 bases fit TRBD1. Unmatched junction bases numbered 6, after V lost 1 base and J lost 7 bases. This CDR3 is built from 16 residues. CDR1 is SGHTA and CDR2 is FQGNSA in the germline V gene. The CDR3 loop reads CASSLVGTGGSNEQFF. In DNA form, the CDR3 reads TGTGCCAGCAGCTTAGTCGGGACAGGGGGATCAAATGAGCAGTTCTTC.

This chain uses TRBV9 with TRBJ2-5; 8 bases map to TRBD2. The CDR3 runs to 14 residues. Germline V gives CDR1 SGDLS, CDR2 YYNGEE. V was pared by 2 bases and J by 4 bases, with 4 bases of the junction left unmatched. CDR3 sequence (DNA): TGTGCCAGCAGCGTCGGGGGGGCCGGAGAGACCCAGTACTTC. Its protein product is CASSVGGAGETQYF.

V and J are TRBV6-6 and TRBJ1-1, with 9 bases lining up with TRBD1. After removal of 6 bases from V and 5 bases from J, the junction contained 7 bases not matched to a gene. Germline V CDR1 and CDR2: MNHNY, SVGAGI (reference sequence). The CDR3 is made up of 14 amino acids. The CDR3 nucleotides read TGTGCCAGCAGCTCTTCGACAGGGGGAACTGAAGCTTTCTTT. Its translation is CASSSSTGGTEAFF.

This clonotype was observed a few times. V usage is TRBV5-1 and J usage is TRBJ2-1; D is ambiguous. The germline V gene encodes CDR1 SGHRS and CDR2 YFSETQ. V gave up 0 bases and J gave up 4 bases, with 8 bases separating them. This CDR3 comprises 14 residues. The DNA of the CDR3 is TGCGCCAGCAGCTTGGAGTCCCAGTACAATGAGCAGTTCTTC. Encoded protein: CASSLESQYNEQFF. Full variable domain (outside the CDR3, taken from reference TRBV5-1 and TRBJ2-1): KAGVTQTPRYLIKTRGQQVTLSCSPISGHRSVSWYQQTPGQGLQFLFEYFSETQRNKGNFPGRFSGRQFSNSRSEMNVSTLELGDSALYLCASSLESQYNEQFFGPGTRLTVL.

This clonotype was observed at least ten times. The chain combines TRBV7-6 with TRBJ2-7; 7 bases line up with TRBD1. J gave up 0 bases and V 3 bases, and 11 bases lay outside the gene matches. This CDR3 has 17 residues. The germline V gene encodes CDR1 SGHVS and CDR2 FNYEAQ. The chain's CDR3 is CASSLVPGGTGSYEQYF. CDR3 coding DNA: TGTGCCAGCAGCTTGGTCCCAGGGGGTACCGGCTCCTACGAGCAGTACTTC.

This chain joins TRBV20-1 and TRBJ2-2; D is unresolved. This CDR3 contains 14 residues. Germline loops: CDR1 DFQATT, CDR2 SNEGSKA (reference sequence). The ends were cut back, 6 bases at V and 0 bases at J, with 11 bases in the middle. The CDR3 is CSAPPRTNTGELFF. The CDR3 bases are TGCAGTGCCCCACCGCGAACGAACACCGGGGAGCTGTTTTTT.

This chain links TRBV4-3 with TRBJ1-2; weak D call: TRBD1 (5 bases). This CDR3 has 14 amino acids. Germline CDR1 reads LGHNA; CDR2 reads YSLEER. The germline V and J ends were trimmed by 0 bases and 6 bases, with 11 bases remaining between them. The CDR3 DNA follows: TGCGCCAGCAGCCAAGACCCCGACAGCCATGGCTACACCTTC. Encoded protein: CASSQDPDSHGYTF.

This clonotype was observed a few times. This chain uses TRBV4-1 with TRBJ2-7; TRBD1 matches 12 bases. This CDR3 is built from 18 residues. The germline CDR1 and CDR2 sequences are MGHRA and YSYEKL. V lost 6 bases and J lost 0; bases outside the gene matches: 12. The CDR3 sequence: CASSRPGQGALSSYEQYF. The CDR3 DNA follows: TGCGCCAGCAGTCGTCCGGGACAGGGGGCTCTTAGCTCCTACGAGCAGTACTTC.

This clonotype turned up a few times. This chain's CDR3 is CASTQAGNTDTQYF. The CDR3 nucleotides read TGCGCCAGCACCCAAGCGGGGAACACAGATACGCAGTATTTT. The chain combines TRBV5-1 with TRBJ2-3, with 7 bases that match TRBD2. The V gene's germline CDR1 is SGHRS and CDR2 YFSETQ. Trimming removed 6 bases from V and 2 bases from J; junction bases left unmatched: 6. The CDR3 totals 14 residues. The whole variable domain, remainder taken from reference TRBV5-1 and TRBJ2-3, is KAGVTQTPRYLIKTRGQQVTLSCSPISGHRSVSWYQQTPGQGLQFLFEYFSETQRNKGNFPGRFSGRQFSNSRSEMNVSTLELGDSALYLCASTQAGNTDTQYFGPGTRLTVL.

This clonotype was seen more than once but under ten times. CDR3 coding DNA: TGCGCCAGCAGCCAAGGGCGGGGGGCCCCCCCCCCAGATACGCAGTATTTT. Residues: CASSQGRGAPPPDTQYF. This chain links TRBV4-1 with TRBJ2-3, with 8 bases matching TRBD2. V lost 1 base and J lost 4; bases outside the gene matches: 10. CDR3 length: 17 residues. Germline values: CDR1 MGHRA, CDR2 YSYEKL.

The chain joins TRBV7-8 to TRBJ2-5, with 8 bases aligning to TRBD2. The CDR3 is 14 residues long. The ends lost 3 bases at V and 5 bases at J; junction bases unmatched: 5. Germline V gives CDR1 SGHVS, CDR2 FQNEAQ. The CDR3 is CASSLRGAWETQYF. Here the CDR3 DNA reads TGTGCCAGCAGCTTGCGGGGGGCGTGGGAGACCCAGTACTTC.

This sequence joins TRBV27 and TRBJ2-7; a weak D match, TRBD1 (5 bases). Germline V gene data show CDR1 as MNHEY and CDR2 as SMNVEV (reference sequence). This CDR3 contains 15 residues. V lost 4 bases, J lost 3 bases, and 16 bases lay in between. The CDR3 DNA is TGTGCCAGCAGTTCGCCTACAGGTTTGGTCTACGAGCAGTACTTC. Residues: CASSSPTGLVYEQYF.

The rearrangement uses TRBV7-2 and TRBJ1-1, with D unresolved. Looked up from germline, CDR1 is SGHTA and CDR2 is FQGNSA. V gave up 5 bases and J gave up 4 bases, with 11 bases separating them. The CDR3 totals 13 residues. CDR3 nucleotide sequence: TGTGCCAGCAGCCTGTACGGGTCCACTGAAGCTTTCTTT. Protein sequence: CASSLYGSTEAFF.

Written as DNA, the CDR3 is TGCGCCAGCAGCCAAGATGCGGGGACCTTTCGAGGGGAGACCCAGTACTTC. Amino acids: CASSQDAGTFRGETQYF. The genes are TRBV4-1 and TRBJ2-5, with D possibly matching TRBD2 (6 bases). Between the trimmed V and J ends, which lost 0 bases and 5 bases, there was a span of 19 bases. This CDR3 has 17 amino acids. The germline gives CDR1 MGHRA, CDR2 YSYEKL.

This clonotype was seen only a few times. The rearrangement links TRBV13 to TRBJ2-2; the D gene is possibly TRBD2 (6 bases). With 0 bases removed from V and 2 bases from J, the gap between germline ends came to 16 bases. CDR3 size: 18 residues. Germline values: CDR1 PRHDT, CDR2 FYEKMQ (reference sequence). The CDR3 loop reads CASSLGVYGSGNTGELFF. The DNA for the CDR3 is TGTGCCAGCAGCTTAGGGGTATACGGGAGCGGTAACACCGGGGAGCTGTTTTTT.

The J gene is TRBJ1-5, the V gene TRBV7-9; the D is unclear. Trimming stripped 4 bases from V and 6 bases from J, with 7 bases between. Germline V lookup: CDR1 SEHNR, CDR2 FQNEAQ (reference sequence). CDR3 size: 12 residues. This CDR3 is CASSSLSQPQHF. The CDR3 DNA sequence: TGTGCCAGCAGCTCATTAAGTCAGCCCCAGCATTTT.

This clonotype was seen more than once but under ten times. The chain employs TRBV11-2 and TRBJ2-3, with D perhaps assigned TRBD1 or TRBD2 (5 bases each). The CDR3 extends over 20 amino acids. Trimming pared 2 bases from V and 0 bases from J, leaving 24 bases between. CDR1 and CDR2 from the germline V gene are SGHAT and FQNNGV. This CDR3 reads CASSLLRWGSWDFSTDTQYF. The CDR3 DNA reads as TGTGCCAGCAGCTTACTTCGGTGGGGGAGCTGGGATTTTAGCACAGATACGCAGTATTTT.

The chain joins TRBV5-1 to TRBJ2-3; TRBD2 might be the D (6 bases). Per germline, CDR1 SGHRS and CDR2 YFSETQ. Trimming left V 4 bases short and J 1 base short, with 19 bases between. This CDR3 region has 17 residues. CDR3 in amino acids: CASSLEGGTLRTDTQYF. CDR3 sequence (DNA): TGCGCCAGCAGCCTGGAAGGCGGGACTCTTCGCACAGATACGCAGTATTTT. The full variable domain, rest sourced from reference TRBV5-1 and TRBJ2-3, is KAGVTQTPRYLIKTRGQQVTLSCSPISGHRSVSWYQQTPGQGLQFLFEYFSETQRNKGNFPGRFSGRQFSNSRSEMNVSTLELGDSALYLCASSLEGGTLRTDTQYFGPGTRLTVL.